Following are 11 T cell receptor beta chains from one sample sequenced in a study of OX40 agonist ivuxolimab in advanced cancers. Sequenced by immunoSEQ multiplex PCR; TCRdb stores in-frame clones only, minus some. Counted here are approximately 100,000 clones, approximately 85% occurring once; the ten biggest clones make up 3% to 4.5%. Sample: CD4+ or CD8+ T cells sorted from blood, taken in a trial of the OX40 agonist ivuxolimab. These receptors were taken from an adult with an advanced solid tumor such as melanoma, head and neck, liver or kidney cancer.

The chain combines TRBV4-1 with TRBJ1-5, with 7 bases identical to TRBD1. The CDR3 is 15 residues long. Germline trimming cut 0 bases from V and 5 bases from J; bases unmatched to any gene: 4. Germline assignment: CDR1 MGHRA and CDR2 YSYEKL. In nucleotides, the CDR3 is TGCGCCAGCAGCCAAGAGGTTACAGGGGATCAGCCCCAGCATTTT. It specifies CASSQEVTGDQPQHF.

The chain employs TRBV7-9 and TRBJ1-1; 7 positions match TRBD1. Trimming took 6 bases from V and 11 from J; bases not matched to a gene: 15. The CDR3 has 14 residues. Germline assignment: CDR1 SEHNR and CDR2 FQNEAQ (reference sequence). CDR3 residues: CASSQGVGGRAAFF. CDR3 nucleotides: TGTGCCAGCAGTCAGGGGGTCGGAGGGCGGGCGGCTTTCTTT.

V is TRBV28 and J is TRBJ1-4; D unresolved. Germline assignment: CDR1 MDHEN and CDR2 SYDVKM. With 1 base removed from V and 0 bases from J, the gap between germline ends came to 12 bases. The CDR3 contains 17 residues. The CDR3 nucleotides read TGTGCCAGCAGTTTATCGGGTTACATTGCAACTAATGAAAAACTGTTTTTT. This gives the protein CASSLSGYIATNEKLFF.

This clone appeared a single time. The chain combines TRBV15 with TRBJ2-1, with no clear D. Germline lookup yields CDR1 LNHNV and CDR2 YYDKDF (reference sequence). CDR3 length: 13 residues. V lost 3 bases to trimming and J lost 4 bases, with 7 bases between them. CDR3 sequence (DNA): TGTGCCACCAGCAGGGTGCGGTACAATGAGCAGTTCTTC. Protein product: CATSRVRYNEQFF.

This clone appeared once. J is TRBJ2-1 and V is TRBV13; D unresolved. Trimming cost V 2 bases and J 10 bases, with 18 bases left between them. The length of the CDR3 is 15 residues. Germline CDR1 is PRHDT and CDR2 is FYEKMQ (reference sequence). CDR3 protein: CASSLSRWRSSEQFF. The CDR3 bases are TGTGCCAGCAGCTTAAGTAGGTGGCGGAGCAGCGAGCAGTTCTTC.

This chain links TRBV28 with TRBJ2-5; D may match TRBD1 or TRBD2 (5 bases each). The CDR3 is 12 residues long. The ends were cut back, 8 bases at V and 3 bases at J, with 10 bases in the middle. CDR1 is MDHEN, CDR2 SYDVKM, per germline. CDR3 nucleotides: TGTGCCAGCTCCGTGGGGGAAGAGACCCAGTACTTC. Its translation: CASSVGEETQYF.

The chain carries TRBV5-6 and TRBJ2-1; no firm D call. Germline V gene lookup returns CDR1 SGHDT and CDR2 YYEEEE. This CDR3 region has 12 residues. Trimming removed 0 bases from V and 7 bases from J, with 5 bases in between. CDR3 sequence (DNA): TGTGCCAGCAGCTTGGAGTGGAATGAGCAGTTCTTC. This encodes CASSLEWNEQFF.

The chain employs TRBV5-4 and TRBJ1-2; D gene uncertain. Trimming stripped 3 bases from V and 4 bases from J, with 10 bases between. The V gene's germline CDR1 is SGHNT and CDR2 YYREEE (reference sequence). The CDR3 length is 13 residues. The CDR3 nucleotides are TGTGCCAGCAGCTACGCCGAGAGCTATGGCTACACCTTC. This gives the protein CASSYAESYGYTF.

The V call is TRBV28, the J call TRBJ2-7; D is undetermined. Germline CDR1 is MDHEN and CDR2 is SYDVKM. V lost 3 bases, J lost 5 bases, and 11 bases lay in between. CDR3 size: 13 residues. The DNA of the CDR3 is TGTGCCAGCAGTTTTCTTCAAGGGAACGAGCAGTACTTC. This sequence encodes CASSFLQGNEQYF.

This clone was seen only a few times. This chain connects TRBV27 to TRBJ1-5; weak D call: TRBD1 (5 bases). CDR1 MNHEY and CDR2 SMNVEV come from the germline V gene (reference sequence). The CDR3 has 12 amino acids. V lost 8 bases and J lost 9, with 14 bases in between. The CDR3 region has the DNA TGTGCCAGCGGGGCGGGTTATGGGCCCCAGCATTTT. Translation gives CASGAGYGPQHF.

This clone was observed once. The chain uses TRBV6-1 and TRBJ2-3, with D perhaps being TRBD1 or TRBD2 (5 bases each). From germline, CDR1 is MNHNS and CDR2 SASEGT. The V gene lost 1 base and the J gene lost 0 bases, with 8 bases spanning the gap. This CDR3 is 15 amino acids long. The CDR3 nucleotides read TGTGCCAGCAGTGAAGGGGACCCCAGCACAGATACGCAGTATTTT. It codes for CASSEGDPSTDTQYF.